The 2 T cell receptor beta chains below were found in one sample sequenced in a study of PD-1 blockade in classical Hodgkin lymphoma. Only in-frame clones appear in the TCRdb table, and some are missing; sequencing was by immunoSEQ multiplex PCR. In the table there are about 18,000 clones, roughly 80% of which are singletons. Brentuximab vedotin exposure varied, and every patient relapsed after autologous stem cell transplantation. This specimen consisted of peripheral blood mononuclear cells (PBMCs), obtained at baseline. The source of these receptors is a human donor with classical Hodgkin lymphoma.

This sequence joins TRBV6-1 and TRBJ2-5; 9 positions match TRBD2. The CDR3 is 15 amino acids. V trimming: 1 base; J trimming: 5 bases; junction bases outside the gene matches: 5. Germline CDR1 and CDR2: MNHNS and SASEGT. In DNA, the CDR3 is TGTGCCAGCAGTGAAGGGGCGGGAGGGTTTGAGACCCAGTACTTC. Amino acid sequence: CASSEGAGGFETQYF.

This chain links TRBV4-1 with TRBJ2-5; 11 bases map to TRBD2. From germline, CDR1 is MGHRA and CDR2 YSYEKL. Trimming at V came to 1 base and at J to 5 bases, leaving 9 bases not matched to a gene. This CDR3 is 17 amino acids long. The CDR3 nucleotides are TGCGCCAGCAGCCAAGGGGATAGCGGGGGGGCTTTGGAGACCCAGTACTTC. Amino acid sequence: CASSQGDSGGALETQYF.